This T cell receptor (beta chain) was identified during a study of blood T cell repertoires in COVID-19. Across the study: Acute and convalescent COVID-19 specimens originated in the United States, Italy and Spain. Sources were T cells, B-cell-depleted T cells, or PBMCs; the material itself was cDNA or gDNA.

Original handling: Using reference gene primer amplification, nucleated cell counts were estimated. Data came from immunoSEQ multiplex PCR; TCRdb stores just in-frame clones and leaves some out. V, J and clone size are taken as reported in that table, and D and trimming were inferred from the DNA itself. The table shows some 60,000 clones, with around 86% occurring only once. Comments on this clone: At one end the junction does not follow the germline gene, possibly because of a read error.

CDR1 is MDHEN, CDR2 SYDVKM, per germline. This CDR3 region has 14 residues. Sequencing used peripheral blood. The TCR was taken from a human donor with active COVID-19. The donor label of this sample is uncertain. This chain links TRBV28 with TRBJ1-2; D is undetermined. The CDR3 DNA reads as TGTGCCAGCAGTTTACGTCTGGGTCCTTTCGGCAGACACTTC. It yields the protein CASSLRLGPFGRHF.